The source of this T cell receptor beta chain is a study of cytomegalovirus exposure and HLA in healthy donors. PCR amplification relied on 60 Vbeta primers (plus 13 Jbeta primers). Here immunoSEQ multiplex PCR was the method, and the copy in TCRdb shows in-frame clones only, minus some. Of approximately 160,000 clones listed, approximately 77% are singletons. The sequence came from a male donor in good health and CMV-seropositive. Sample: PBMCs.

The CDR3 region is CASSLGGTGPLEQYF. In nucleotides, the CDR3 is TGCGCCAGCAGCTTGGGGGGAACAGGGCCTTTGGAGCAGTACTTC. The rearrangement uses TRBV5-1 and TRBJ2-7; possibly TRBD1 for D (6 bases). The CDR3 consists of 15 residues. The germline V gene has CDR1 SGHRS and CDR2 YFSETQ. Trimming pared 0 bases from V and 7 bases from J, leaving 17 bases between.